This T cell receptor (beta chain) was retrieved from a study of blood T cell repertoires in COVID-19. Study-wide background: Donors in the United States, Italy and Spain gave samples during acute or convalescent COVID-19.

Profiled with immunoSEQ multiplex PCR; TCRdb holds only in-frame clones, not every one. Of 55,000 to 85,000 clones listed, 70% to 75% were seen once; the top ten hold 22%. V gave up 3 bases and J gave up 9 bases; unmatched junction bases: 6. The length of the CDR3 is 15 residues. The germline CDR1 and CDR2 sequences are LNHDA and SQIVND (reference sequence). This clone was recorded a few times. This sequence was found in a man in his 60s with acute or convalescent COVID-19. The sample consisted of peripheral blood. V usage is TRBV19 and J usage is TRBJ1-6, with 9 positions matching TRBD1. The CDR3 sequence is CASSIGGTGSSPLHF. The CDR3 nucleotides read TGTGCCAGTAGTATTGGGGGGACAGGGTCTTCACCCCTCCACTTT.